The 28 T cell receptor beta chains below all came from one sample that was sequenced in a study of CD8+ T cells in alopecia areata. Specified treatment: oral pan-JAK inhibitor, 5-10 mg twice daily. Sequencing used cDNA as its template, made by extracting RNA and reverse transcribing it. TCRdb's table, derived via immunoSEQ multiplex PCR, lists solely in-frame clones and lacks some. There are more than 200,000 clones in the sample; around 65% occur only once, and more than 3.5% lies in the top ten. The sample was CD4+ T cells sorted from blood, taken at week 4, from a patient treated with tofacitinib. The receptors were gathered from a human donor with alopecia areata.

This chain joins TRBV14 and TRBJ2-7; D remains unclear. This CDR3 contains 11 residues. The V and J ends lost 1 base and 9 bases respectively, with 7 bases between them. CDR1 and CDR2 from the germline V gene are SGHDN and FVKESK. CDR3 DNA: TGTGCCAGCAGCCAAGGGGCCGGGCAGTACTTC. Residues: CASSQGAGQYF.

This sequence joins TRBV7-9 and TRBJ1-1; D is possibly TRBD1 (5 bases). The CDR3 is 14 amino acids. CDR1 and CDR2 from the germline V gene are SEHNR and FQNEAQ (reference sequence). Between the trimmed V and J ends, which lost 8 bases and 1 base, there was a span of 14 bases. For the CDR3, the DNA is TGTGCCAGCCACCAAGGTAGGGGGAACACTGAAGCTTTCTTT. It codes for CASHQGRGNTEAFF.

The rearrangement links TRBV29-1 to TRBJ2-4, with TRBD1 matching over 11 bases. CDR3 length: 13 amino acids. The J segment lost 13 bases and the V segment lost 8 bases, leaving 13 bases of the junction unmatched. In germline, CDR1 is SQVTM, CDR2 ANQGSEA. The CDR3 sequence is CSFNSGTGGSQYF. CDR3 nucleotides: TGCAGCTTCAATTCCGGGACAGGGGGATCCCAGTACTTC. Full variable domain (outside the CDR3, taken from reference TRBV29-1 and TRBJ2-4): SAVISQKPSRDICQRGTSLTIQCQVDSQVTMMFWYRQQPGQSLTLIATANQGSEATYESGFVIDKFPISRPNLTFSTLTVSNMSPEDSSIYLCSFNSGTGGSQYFGAGTRLSVL.

This clone came up a few times. J is TRBJ1-1 and V is TRBV7-9; tentatively, D is TRBD1 (6 bases). Trimming left V 3 bases short and J 11 bases short, with 13 bases between. The CDR3 length is 12 residues. Germline CDR1 is SEHNR and CDR2 is FQNEAQ (reference sequence). In DNA form, the CDR3 reads TGTGCCAGCAGCTTCTCCGGGGGCGCGGCTTTCTTT. Amino acids: CASSFSGGAAFF.

About this clone: The sample has other DNA sequences that encode this CDR3 too. V is TRBV5-6 and J is TRBJ1-1; 9 bases align to TRBD1. The CDR3 length is 14 residues. Germline assignment: CDR1 SGHDT and CDR2 YYEEEE. V gave up 4 bases and J gave up 4 bases; unmatched junction bases: 5. The CDR3 nucleotides read TGTGCCAGCAGCCTGGGACAGGGAACCACTGAAGCTTTCTTT. Translated, it gives CASSLGQGTTEAFF.

The chain links TRBV30 to TRBJ1-1, with 9 bases lining up with TRBD1. Germline-derived CDR1 and CDR2 are GTSNPN and SVGIG (reference sequence). V was pared by 1 base and J by 1 base, with 1 base of the junction left unmatched. The CDR3 has 14 residues. The CDR3: CAWSEGQGNTEAFF. The CDR3 DNA reads as TGTGCCTGGAGTGAGGGACAGGGGAACACTGAAGCTTTCTTT. Using reference TRBV30 and TRBJ1-1 for the parts outside the CDR3, the full variable domain is SQTIHQWPATLVQPVGSPLSLECTVEGTSNPNLYWYRQAAGRGLQLLFYSVGIGQISSEVPQNLSASRPQDRQFILSSKKLLLSDSGFYLCAWSEGQGNTEAFFGQGTRLTVV.

The chain links TRBV5-6 to TRBJ2-3, with D perhaps TRBD1 (6 bases). Deletions cut 4 bases from V and 2 bases from J, with 11 bases between. The CDR3 consists of 14 residues. The germline V gene encodes CDR1 SGHDT and CDR2 YYEEEE. The CDR3 loop is CASSLGQSTDTQYF. In DNA form, the CDR3 reads TGTGCCAGCAGCCTCGGACAGTCCACAGATACGCAGTATTTT.

CDR3 sequence: CASSLGGTGELFF. The DNA for the CDR3 is TGTGCCAGCAGCTTAGGAGGGACCGGGGAGCTGTTTTTT. This chain links TRBV7-6 with TRBJ2-2; the D gene is possibly TRBD2 (5 bases). The V end was cut by 1 base, the J end by 5 bases, with 5 bases between. CDR3 size: 13 residues. Germline CDR1 and CDR2: SGHVS and FNYEAQ.

The chain links TRBV6-5 to TRBJ1-1, with D perhaps matching TRBD1 (5 bases). The V gene's germline CDR1 is MNHEY and CDR2 SVGAGI. Trimming took off 7 bases at V and 2 bases at J, with 14 bases between the two ends. The CDR3 runs 14 residues. The CDR3 loop reads CASINRQSNTEAFF. The DNA for the CDR3 is TGTGCCAGCATTAATCGACAGAGTAACACTGAAGCTTTCTTT.

As to this clone: Additional DNA sequences in this sample encode the identical CDR3. The rearrangement joins TRBV30 to TRBJ1-5; D gene uncertain. CDR3 length: 13 amino acids. V dropped 2 bases and J dropped 3 bases, with 8 bases sitting between them. CDR1 and CDR2 (germline): GTSNPN, SVGIG (reference sequence). The CDR3 nucleotides are TGTGCCTGGAGTCGGGGATACAATCAGCCCCAGCATTTT. Protein sequence: CAWSRGYNQPQHF. The variable domain in full, completed from reference TRBV30 and TRBJ1-5, reads SQTIHQWPATLVQPVGSPLSLECTVEGTSNPNLYWYRQAAGRGLQLLFYSVGIGQISSEVPQNLSASRPQDRQFILSSKKLLLSDSGFYLCAWSRGYNQPQHFGDGTRLSIL.

V gene TRBV29-1 combines with J gene TRBJ1-2; the match to TRBD1 covers 9 bases. Germline CDR1 SQVTM, CDR2 ANQGSEA. The CDR3 is made up of 13 amino acids. V was pared by 6 bases and J by 2 bases, with 4 bases of the junction left unmatched. As DNA, the CDR3 is TGCAGCGTCGGGACAGGGCTGAACTATGGCTACACCTTC. Translating gives CSVGTGLNYGYTF. Looking up the rest from reference TRBV29-1 and TRBJ1-2 gives the full variable domain: SAVISQKPSRDICQRGTSLTIQCQVDSQVTMMFWYRQQPGQSLTLIATANQGSEATYESGFVIDKFPISRPNLTFSTLTVSNMSPEDSSIYLCSVGTGLNYGYTFGSGTRLTVV.

The chain couples TRBV19 to TRBJ1-2, with a possible D match to TRBD1 (5 bases). The V gene lost 3 bases and the J gene lost 2 bases, with 10 bases spanning the gap. The CDR3 contains 14 residues. CDR1 is LNHDA and CDR2 is SQIVND in the germline V gene (reference sequence). The DNA of the CDR3 is TGTGCCAGTAGTATGCCAGGGCACAACTATGGCTACACCTTC. Its translation: CASSMPGHNYGYTF.

J is TRBJ1-5 and V is TRBV30, with D perhaps matching TRBD1 (6 bases). The CDR3 is made up of 13 amino acids. Germline V CDR1 and CDR2: GTSNPN, SVGIG (reference sequence). The germline V and J ends were trimmed by 2 bases and 14 bases, with 19 bases remaining between them. CDR3 protein: CAWSPPSGTPEHF. Here the CDR3 DNA reads TGTGCCTGGAGTCCCCCCTCCGGGACACCAGAGCATTTT. Full variable domain (rest looked up from reference TRBV30 and TRBJ1-5): SQTIHQWPATLVQPVGSPLSLECTVEGTSNPNLYWYRQAAGRGLQLLFYSVGIGQISSEVPQNLSASRPQDRQFILSSKKLLLSDSGFYLCAWSPPSGTPEHFGDGTRLSIL.

This clone was detected only a few times. The V and J genes are TRBV9 and TRBJ1-4; 9 bases are shared with TRBD1. Per the germline V gene, CDR1 is SGDLS and CDR2 is YYNGEE. The CDR3 is made up of 16 amino acids. V trimming: 4 bases; J trimming: 10 bases; junction bases outside the gene matches: 14. The CDR3 nucleotides read TGTGCCAGCAGCCCGGGACAGGGAACCTACTTTGGAAAACTGTTTTTT. It encodes CASSPGQGTYFGKLFF.

This sequence joins TRBV7-8 and TRBJ2-4; 8 nucleotides line up with TRBD1. The CDR3 runs 14 residues. Germline CDR1 SGHVS, CDR2 FQNEAQ. V shed 5 bases, J shed 8 bases, and the junction held 8 bases outside the gene matches. This CDR3 reads CASSETGGADIQYF. The CDR3 DNA reads TGTGCCAGCAGCGAAACAGGGGGAGCAGACATTCAGTACTTC.

The chain carries TRBV6-6 and TRBJ2-3; TRBD2 agrees at 8 bases. V was clipped by 9 bases and J by 1 base; unmatched bases: 0. The CDR3 is made up of 12 amino acids. CDR1 and CDR2 from the germline V gene are MNHNY and SVGAGI (reference sequence). The CDR3 loop reads CASSGGTDTQYF. The CDR3 DNA is TGTGCCAGTAGCGGGGGCACAGATACGCAGTATTTT.

The V and J genes are TRBV30 and TRBJ2-4; 7 nucleotides agree with TRBD1. V shed 1 base, J shed 0 bases, and the junction held 9 bases outside the gene matches. CDR3 length: 17 amino acids. The germline gives CDR1 GTSNPN, CDR2 SVGIG (reference sequence). CDR3 sequence (DNA): TGTGCCTGGAGTGCACTCGGGACAGCCGTAGCCAAAAACATTCAGTACTTC. It yields the protein CAWSALGTAVAKNIQYF.

This clone came up once. The CDR3 DNA is TGCGCCAGCAGCCAAGCCACAGGGTCCATGGGCTACACCTTC. Translated, it gives CASSQATGSMGYTF. The chain carries TRBV4-3 and TRBJ1-2; perhaps TRBD1 as D (6 bases). CDR3 length: 14 residues. Germline values: CDR1 LGHNA, CDR2 YSLEER. V gave up 1 base and J gave up 8 bases, with 14 bases separating them.

This sequence joins TRBV13 and TRBJ1-1; no clear D gene. The CDR3 loop spans 13 amino acids. The V gene lost 2 bases and the J gene lost 8 bases, with 12 bases spanning the gap. CDR1 PRHDT and CDR2 FYEKMQ come from the germline V gene (reference sequence). The CDR3: CASSLRYGREAFF. The CDR3 DNA sequence: TGTGCCAGCAGCTTAAGGTACGGCAGAGAAGCTTTCTTT.

The chain carries TRBV4-1 and TRBJ1-2; D gene unclear. CDR3 length: 16 residues. Germline V lookup: CDR1 MGHRA, CDR2 YSYEKL. With 2 bases removed from V and 8 bases from J, the gap between germline ends came to 21 bases. The CDR3 sequence is CASSQYVSSDGLGYTF. Here the CDR3 DNA reads TGCGCCAGCAGCCAATATGTTTCCTCCGATGGCTTGGGCTACACCTTC.

In its sample, this clone was seen once. The CDR3 loop is CASSYSASGDSYEQYF. The CDR3 DNA reads as TGTGCCAGCAGTTACTCGGCTAGCGGGGACTCCTACGAGCAGTACTTC. J is TRBJ2-7 and V is TRBV6-5; TRBD2 matches at 9 bases. CDR1 and CDR2 (germline): MNHEY, SVGAGI. Trimming at V came to 0 bases and at J to 0 bases, leaving 3 bases not matched to a gene. There are 16 residues in the CDR3.

The V and J genes are TRBV5-1 and TRBJ1-2; possibly TRBD1 for D (6 bases). Looked up from germline, CDR1 is SGHRS and CDR2 is YFSETQ. CDR3 length equals 13 residues. V shed 4 bases and J shed 5 bases, with 12 bases lying between them. CDR3 in amino acids: CASSVGGDYGYTF. The DNA of the CDR3 is TGCGCCAGCAGCGTAGGGGGGGATTATGGCTACACCTTC.

The chain employs TRBV6-4 and TRBJ2-7; no reliable D call. Trimming removed 2 bases at V and 6 bases at J, with 14 bases between. Germline V gives CDR1 MRHNA, CDR2 SNTAGT. CDR3 size: 14 residues. The DNA for the CDR3 is TGTGCCAGCAGTGACCCGTGTGGGGTCGGCGAGCAGTACTTC. It yields the protein CASSDPCGVGEQYF.

The CDR3 loop reads CASSLQGDTQYF. The CDR3 DNA follows: TGTGCCAGCAGCTTACAGGGAGATACGCAGTATTTT. The chain combines TRBV5-4 with TRBJ2-3, with D possibly matching TRBD1 (6 bases). Germline V CDR1 and CDR2: SGHNT, YYREEE (reference sequence). With 2 bases removed from V and 5 bases from J, the gap between germline ends came to 6 bases. The CDR3 spans 12 residues. Based on the CDR3 plus reference TRBV5-4 and TRBJ2-3, the full variable domain is ETGVTQSPTHLIKTRGQQVTLRCSSQSGHNTVSWYQQALGQGPQFIFQYYREEENGRGNFPPRFSGLQFPNYSSELNVNALELDDSALYLCASSLQGDTQYFGPGTRLTVL.

The J gene is TRBJ2-2, the V gene TRBV5-1; D might be TRBD1 (6 bases). Trimming shortened V by 5 bases and J by 2 bases, and 13 bases separated the two germline ends. This CDR3 is 15 amino acids long. CDR1 and CDR2 from the germline V gene are SGHRS and YFSETQ. CDR3 coding DNA: TGCGCCAGCAGTCCCCTACAGGGAAACACCGGGGAGCTGTTTTTT. Its translation is CASSPLQGNTGELFF.

The gene calls are TRBV29-1 and TRBJ1-4, with TRBD1 matching 7 bases. The CDR3 covers 13 residues. Trimming removed 1 base from V and 5 bases from J; junction bases left unmatched: 1. Germline CDR1 reads SQVTM; CDR2 reads ANQGSEA. The CDR3 DNA reads TGCAGCGTTGAAGTCAGGGGGAATGAAAAACTGTTTTTT. It is translated as CSVEVRGNEKLFF.

This chain links TRBV4-1 with TRBJ1-1; a possible D gene is TRBD1 (5 bases). There are 14 residues in the CDR3. V dropped 6 bases and J dropped 8 bases, with 19 bases sitting between them. Germline lookup yields CDR1 MGHRA and CDR2 YSYEKL. CDR3 loop: CASSRGVPGTEAFF. In DNA form, the CDR3 reads TGCGCCAGCAGTCGAGGGGTGCCGGGGACCGAAGCTTTCTTT.

V is TRBV2 and J is TRBJ1-2; 8 nucleotides line up with TRBD1. The CDR3 contains 15 residues. The V gene end was trimmed by 5 bases and the J gene end by 1 base; junction bases not matched to a gene: 6. Germline V lookup: CDR1 SNHLY, CDR2 FYNNEI. The CDR3 sequence is CASSSRQGSNYGYTF. CDR3 nucleotides: TGTGCCAGCAGTTCCAGACAGGGGAGTAACTATGGCTACACCTTC.